There are a few counts of the clone carrying this TCR beta chain. What it recognizes is unknown. This sample was taken from a study of T cell repertoires in cytomegalovirus infection. Across the whole study: From public TCR beta signatures came an indication of both CMV infection and matching HLA type.

Trimming took 1 base from V and 2 from J; bases not matched to a gene: 4. Germline V gene lookup returns CDR1 MGHRA and CDR2 YSYEKL. The CDR3 length is 15 residues. Study-wide results and limits: Cumulated frequencies of public TCR beta families served to identify carriers of CMV plus the relevant HLA. Dominant in the ex vivo response were TCR beta clonotypes restricted by HLA-C and specific for CMV.

Each CDR3 protein gets one entry after TCRdb re-called the reads with MiXCR. The table shows about 330,000 distinct CDR3 sequences, with 9.5% occurring only once. The TCR sequence derives from a human donor in good health (CMV status not recorded). Some clones in this sample may be carry-over from other donors' samples. The sample consisted of PBMCs. The chain carries TRBV4-1 and TRBJ2-7; 8 nucleotides line up with TRBD2. CDR3 amino acids: CASSQAAGGAYEQYF. The CDR3 nucleotides read TGCGCCAGCAGCCAAGCGGCGGGAGGAGCCTACGAGCAGTACTTC.